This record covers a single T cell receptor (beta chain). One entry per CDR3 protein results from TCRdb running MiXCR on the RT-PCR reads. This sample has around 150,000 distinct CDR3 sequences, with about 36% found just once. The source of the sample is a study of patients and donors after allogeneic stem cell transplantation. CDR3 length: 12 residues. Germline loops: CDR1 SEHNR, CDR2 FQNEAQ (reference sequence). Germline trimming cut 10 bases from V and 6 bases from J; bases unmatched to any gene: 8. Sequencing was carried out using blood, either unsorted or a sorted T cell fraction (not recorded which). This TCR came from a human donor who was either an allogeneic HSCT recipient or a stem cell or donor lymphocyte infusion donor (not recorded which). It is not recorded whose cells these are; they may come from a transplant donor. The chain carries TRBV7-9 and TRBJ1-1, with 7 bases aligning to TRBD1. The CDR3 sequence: CAIEGASAEAFF. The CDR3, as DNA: TGTGCCATCGAGGGGGCAAGCGCTGAAGCTTTCTTT. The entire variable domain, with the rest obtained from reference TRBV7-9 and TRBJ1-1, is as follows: DTGVSQNPRHKITKRGQNVTFRCDPISEHNRLYWYRQTLGQGPEFLTYFQNEAQLEKSRLLSDRFSAERPKGSFSTLEIQRTEQGDSAMYLCAIEGASAEAFFGQGTRLTVV.